What follows describes a single T cell receptor (beta chain). This receptor's antigen is unknown. The record has no base qualities; no much larger clone is one base away. This same CDR3 is encoded by further DNA sequences in the sample. This entry comes from a study of brain T cells in children with intractable seizures (dated by TCRdb to the early 2020s). Broadly, across the study: As a first screen for immune gene transcripts, resected brain tissue from 40 to 60 pediatric epilepsy surgery cases was run on a NanoString immunology panel. Most of the 12 selected surgery cases also had pre-surgery blood sequenced, which left four cases with brain tissue only.

Counted from cysteine to phenylalanine, this CDR3 has 15 amino acids. CDR3 DNA is the only sequence kept; it has 45 bases, read in frame from the first base. Trimming removed 1 base from V and 0 bases from J, leaving 4 bases between the germline ends. According to the germline V gene, CDR1 reads SGHTA and CDR2 reads FQGTGA. The sample's time point, from its label and the paper: resected brain tissue, or blood drawn just prior to surgery. Surgery cases with the highest brain T cell transcript signatures were selected for TCR beta chain sequencing of brain tissue and, where available, blood. Patients had been treated with at least one anti-epileptic drug before surgery. TCR-sequenced patients were children with drug-resistant epilepsy due to tuberous sclerosis complex, focal cortical dysplasia, Rasmussen encephalitis or hemimegalencephaly. The brain samples were frozen blocks of fresh involved tissue resected during epilepsy surgery. The Monarch genomic DNA purification kit was used to extract bulk genomic DNA from unsorted brain tissue and from whole blood.

Results and caveats for the whole study, not just this receptor: Sequencing depth differed between pre- and post-surgery blood, so clones missing from the pre-surgery sample may reflect undersampling. Viral specificity was inferred solely from CDR3 sequence similarity, and the HCMV serostatus of the patients was not known. The top 50 brain clonotypes contained both public and private clones, and in each case the most abundant public CDR3 closely resembled known HCMV, EBV or influenza A epitope-specific CDR3s.

The immunoSEQ assay was used to generate TCR beta chain sequences from genomic DNA. In the original analysis: CDR3 sequences that did not begin with the conserved framework cysteine at position 104 were removed by hand. To get clonality, the normalized Shannon's Diversity Index was subtracted from one, giving values from 0 (maximal diversity) to 1 (oligoclonal). Chi-squared comparison-of-proportions tests were used to check whether the frequency of the same CDR3 differed between samples, for example brain versus blood. Public clonotypes were found through immuneACCESS searches, while the VDJdb browser was used to judge similarity to known antiviral clonotypes. The clones in this table, taken by TCRdb from immuneACCESS, are in-frame only. Not every clone is retained; where verified, under half of the shortfall comes from an unresolved V gene, and the cause of the rest is unknown. Clonal size and the V and J genes are those of that table, whereas D and trimming came from the DNA. Here the sample has around 10,000 clones; more than 55% occur a single time. Roughly 18% of the sample belongs to the ten largest clones.

This TCR came from a girl aged 2 to 9 with tuberous sclerosis and intractable seizures. The sample was resected brain tissue, taken at surgery. The rearrangement combines TRBV7-3 with TRBJ1-6; the D segment cannot be called with confidence. This receptor carries the CDR3 CASSLKGSYNSPLHF. The nucleotide sequence is given as TGTGCCAGCAGCTTAAAGGGCTCCTATAATTCACCCCTCCACTTT.